This TCR beta chain comes out of a study of monozygotic twins with inflammatory bowel disease. Broader study findings: Distinct T cell subtypes could not be told apart. Evidence did not back any single strong signal or clonotype linked to IBD.

In regard to this clonotype: Its antigen is not known.

CDR1 is SEHNR and CDR2 is FQNEAQ in the germline V gene (reference sequence). The CDR3 contains 14 residues. TCR libraries were prepared from 3500 ng total RNA each. TCRdb reprocessed the 5' RACE reads and stores each CDR3 protein as one record, lacking DNA. This table holds nearly 450,000 distinct CDR3 sequences. The receptor comes from a human donor with ulcerative colitis or Crohn's disease, or a healthy co-twin of an affected twin (not recorded which). Sequenced: blood. The chain recombines TRBV7-9 with TRBJ2-1; TCRdb returns TRBD1, unconfirmable since there is no DNA. CDR3 protein: CASSFGAIAVGQFF.